This TCR beta chain was profiled in a study of blood T cell repertoires in COVID-19. The table came from immunoSEQ multiplex PCR; TCRdb's copy has only in-frame clones and leaves some out. This repertoire shows 200,000 to 250,000 clones, about four fifths found once; its top ten account for roughly 5%. Participants' reported clinical history set cohort assignment. Germline CDR1 LGHDT, CDR2 YNNKEL (reference sequence). The CDR3 is 15 amino acids. V lost 3 bases and J 12 bases, leaving 21 bases between the germline ends. Sequencing input: PBMCs or T cells enriched from blood (not recorded which). The V and J genes are TRBV3-1 (or the pseudogene TRBV3-2) and TRBJ2-1; D perhaps matches TRBD1 (5 bases). This TCR came from a woman in her 50s who had been exposed to COVID-19. The CDR3 sequence: CASSQQGWVLIRQFF. The CDR3 nucleotides read TGTGCCAGCAGCCAGCAGGGTTGGGTATTAATACGGCAGTTCTTC.